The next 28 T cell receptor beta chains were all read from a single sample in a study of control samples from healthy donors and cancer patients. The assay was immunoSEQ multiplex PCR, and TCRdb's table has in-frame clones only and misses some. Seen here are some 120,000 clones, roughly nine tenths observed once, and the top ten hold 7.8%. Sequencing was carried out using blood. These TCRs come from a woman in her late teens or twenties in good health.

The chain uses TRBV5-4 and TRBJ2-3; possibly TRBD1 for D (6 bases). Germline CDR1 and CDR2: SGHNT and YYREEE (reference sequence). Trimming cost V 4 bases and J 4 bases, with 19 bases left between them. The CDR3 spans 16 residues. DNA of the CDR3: TGTGCCAGCAGCCTGGAAAGGGGGTTATCTGCAGATACGCAGTATTTT. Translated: CASSLERGLSADTQYF.

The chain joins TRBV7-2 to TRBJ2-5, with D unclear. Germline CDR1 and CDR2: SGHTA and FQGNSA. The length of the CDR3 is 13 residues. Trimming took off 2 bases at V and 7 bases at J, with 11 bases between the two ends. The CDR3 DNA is TGTGCCAGCAGCTTACGGCTAGAAGGGACCCAGTACTTC. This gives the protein CASSLRLEGTQYF.

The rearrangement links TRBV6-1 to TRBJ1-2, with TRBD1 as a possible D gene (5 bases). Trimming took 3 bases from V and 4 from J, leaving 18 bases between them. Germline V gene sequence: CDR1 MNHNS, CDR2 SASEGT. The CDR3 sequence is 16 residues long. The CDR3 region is CASSDRPDSHLYGYTF. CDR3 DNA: TGTGCCAGCAGTGACCGACCAGACAGCCACCTCTATGGCTACACCTTC.

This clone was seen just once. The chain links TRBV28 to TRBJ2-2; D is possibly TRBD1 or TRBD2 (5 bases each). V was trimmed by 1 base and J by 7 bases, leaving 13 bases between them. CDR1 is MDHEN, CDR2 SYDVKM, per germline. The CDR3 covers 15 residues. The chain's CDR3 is CASSLSARGHGELFF. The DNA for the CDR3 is TGTGCCAGCAGTTTATCCGCGAGGGGTCACGGGGAGCTGTTTTTT.

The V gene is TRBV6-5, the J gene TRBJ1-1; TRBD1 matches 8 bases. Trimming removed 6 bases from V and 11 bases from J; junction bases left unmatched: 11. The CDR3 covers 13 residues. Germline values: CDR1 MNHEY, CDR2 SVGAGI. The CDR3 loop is CASSSTGARLAFF. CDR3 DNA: TGTGCCAGCAGCTCGACAGGGGCTAGGCTTGCTTTCTTT.

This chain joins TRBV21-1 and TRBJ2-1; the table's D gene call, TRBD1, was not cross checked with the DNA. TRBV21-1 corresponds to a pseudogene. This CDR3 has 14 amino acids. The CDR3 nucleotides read TGTGCCAGCAGCGACAGGGGGCCATACAATGAGCAGTTCTTC. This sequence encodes CASSDRGPYNEQFF.

The CDR3 DNA follows: TGTGCCAGCAGTCGGGGTAGGAACACCGGGGAGCTGTTTTTT. Translated, it gives CASSRGRNTGELFF. The chain employs TRBV2 and TRBJ2-2; the D gene is possibly TRBD2 (5 bases). This CDR3 spans 14 amino acids. Germline V CDR1 and CDR2: SNHLY, FYNNEI. Between the trimmed V and J ends, which lost 5 bases and 1 base, there was a span of 8 bases.

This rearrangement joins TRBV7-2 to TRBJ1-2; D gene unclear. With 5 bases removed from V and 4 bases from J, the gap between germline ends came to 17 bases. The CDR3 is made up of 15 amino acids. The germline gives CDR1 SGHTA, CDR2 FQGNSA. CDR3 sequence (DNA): TGTGCCAGCAGCACCCCTGGAAGGGCAAGCTATGGCTACACCTTC. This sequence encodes CASSTPGRASYGYTF.

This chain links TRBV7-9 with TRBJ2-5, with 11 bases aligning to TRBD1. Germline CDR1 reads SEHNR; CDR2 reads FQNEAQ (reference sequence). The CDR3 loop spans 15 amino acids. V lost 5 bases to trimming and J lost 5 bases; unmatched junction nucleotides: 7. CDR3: CASSVGQGAGETQYF. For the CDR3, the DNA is TGTGCCAGCAGCGTAGGACAGGGGGCCGGGGAGACCCAGTACTTC.

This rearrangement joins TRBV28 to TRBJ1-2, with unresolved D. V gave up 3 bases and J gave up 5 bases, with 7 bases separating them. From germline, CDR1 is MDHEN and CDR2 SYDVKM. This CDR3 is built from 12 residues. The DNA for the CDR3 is TGTGCCAGCAGTTTGGCCCCTTATGGCTACACCTTC. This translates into CASSLAPYGYTF.

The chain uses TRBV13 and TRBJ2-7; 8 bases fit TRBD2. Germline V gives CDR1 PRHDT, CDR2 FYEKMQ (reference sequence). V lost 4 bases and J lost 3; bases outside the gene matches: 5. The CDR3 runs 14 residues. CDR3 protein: CASSSSGSYYEQYF. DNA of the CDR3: TGTGCCAGCAGCTCGAGCGGGAGTTACTACGAGCAGTACTTC.

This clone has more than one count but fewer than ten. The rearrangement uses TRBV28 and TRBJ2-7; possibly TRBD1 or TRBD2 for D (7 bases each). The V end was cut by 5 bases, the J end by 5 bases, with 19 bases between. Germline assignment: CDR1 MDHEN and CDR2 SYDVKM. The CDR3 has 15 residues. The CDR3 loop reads CASSPGGGSRNEQYF. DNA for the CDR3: TGTGCCAGCAGTCCAGGGGGGGGGAGTCGGAACGAGCAGTACTTC.

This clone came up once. CDR3 in amino acids: CASSLVASRPDSPLHF. The CDR3 coding sequence is TGTGCCAGCAGCTTAGTGGCGTCCCGTCCCGATTCACCCCTCCACTTT. This chain links TRBV7-8 with TRBJ1-6; the D is unclear. V lost 1 base, J lost 8 bases, and 15 bases lay in between. Germline CDR1 and CDR2: SGHVS and FQNEAQ. This CDR3 has 16 amino acids.

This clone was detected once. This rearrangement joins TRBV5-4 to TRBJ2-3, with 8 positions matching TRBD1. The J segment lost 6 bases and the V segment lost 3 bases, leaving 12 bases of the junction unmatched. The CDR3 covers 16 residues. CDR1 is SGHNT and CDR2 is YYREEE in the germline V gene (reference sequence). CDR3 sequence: CASSSPPGGAGDTQYF. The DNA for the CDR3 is TGTGCCAGCAGCTCCCCTCCAGGGGGCGCGGGTGATACGCAGTATTTT.

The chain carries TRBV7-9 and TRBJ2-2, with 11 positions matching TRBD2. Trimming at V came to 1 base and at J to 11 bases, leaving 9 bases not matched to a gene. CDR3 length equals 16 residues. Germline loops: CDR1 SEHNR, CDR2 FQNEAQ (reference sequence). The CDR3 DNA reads TGTGCCAGCAGCTTAGGACTAGCGGGACGTCTCGGAGAGCTGTTTTTT. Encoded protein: CASSLGLAGRLGELFF. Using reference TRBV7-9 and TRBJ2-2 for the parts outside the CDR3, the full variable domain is DTGVSQNPRHKITKRGQNVTFRCDPISEHNRLYWYRQTLGQGPEFLTYFQNEAQLEKSRLLSDRFSAERPKGSFSTLEIQRTEQGDSAMYLCASSLGLAGRLGELFFGEGSRLTVL.

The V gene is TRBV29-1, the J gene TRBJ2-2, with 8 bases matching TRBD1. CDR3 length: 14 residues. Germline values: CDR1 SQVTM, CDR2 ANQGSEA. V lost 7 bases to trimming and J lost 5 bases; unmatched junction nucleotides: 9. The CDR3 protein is CSGRQGQLTGELFF. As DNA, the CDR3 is TGCAGCGGGCGACAGGGGCAGTTAACCGGGGAGCTGTTTTTT.

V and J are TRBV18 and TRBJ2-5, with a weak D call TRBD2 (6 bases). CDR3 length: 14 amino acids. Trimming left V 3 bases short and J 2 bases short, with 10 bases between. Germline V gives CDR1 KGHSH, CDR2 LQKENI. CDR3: CASSPRGKQETQYF. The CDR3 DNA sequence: TGTGCCAGCTCACCTCGGGGGAAACAAGAGACCCAGTACTTC.

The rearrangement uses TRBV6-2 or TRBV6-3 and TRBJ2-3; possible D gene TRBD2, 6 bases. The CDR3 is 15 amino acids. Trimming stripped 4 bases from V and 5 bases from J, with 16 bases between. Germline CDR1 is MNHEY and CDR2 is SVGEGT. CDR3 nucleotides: TGTGCCAGCAGTTTACGACTAGGACTTCAAGATACGCAGTATTTT. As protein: CASSLRLGLQDTQYF.

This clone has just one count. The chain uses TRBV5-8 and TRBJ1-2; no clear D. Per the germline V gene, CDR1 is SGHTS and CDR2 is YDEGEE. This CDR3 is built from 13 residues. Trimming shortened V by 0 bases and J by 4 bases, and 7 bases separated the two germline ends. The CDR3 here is CASSLVRVYGYTF. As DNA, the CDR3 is TGTGCCAGCAGCTTGGTACGGGTCTATGGCTACACCTTC.

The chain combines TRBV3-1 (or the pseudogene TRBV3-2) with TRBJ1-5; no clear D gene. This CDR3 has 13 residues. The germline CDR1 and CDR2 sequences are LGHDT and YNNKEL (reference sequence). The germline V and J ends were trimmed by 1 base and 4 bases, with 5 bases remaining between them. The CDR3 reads CASSQAVNQPQHF. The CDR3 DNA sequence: TGTGCCAGCAGCCAAGCCGTGAATCAGCCCCAGCATTTT.

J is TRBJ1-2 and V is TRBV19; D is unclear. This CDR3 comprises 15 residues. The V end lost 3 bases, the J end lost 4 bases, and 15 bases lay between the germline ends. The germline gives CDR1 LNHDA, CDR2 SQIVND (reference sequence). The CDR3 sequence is CASSMLAGGIYGYTF. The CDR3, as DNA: TGTGCCAGTAGTATGTTGGCCGGAGGAATCTATGGCTACACCTTC.

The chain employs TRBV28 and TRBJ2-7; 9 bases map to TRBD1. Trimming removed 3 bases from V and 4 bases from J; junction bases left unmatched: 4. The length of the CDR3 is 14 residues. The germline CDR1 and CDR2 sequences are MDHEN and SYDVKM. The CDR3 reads CASSFGTGPYEQYF. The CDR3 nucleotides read TGTGCCAGCAGTTTTGGGACAGGGCCTTACGAGCAGTACTTC. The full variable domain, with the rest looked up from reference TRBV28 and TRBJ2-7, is DVKVTQSSRYLVKRTGEKVFLECVQDMDHENMFWYRQDPGLGLRLIYFSYDVKMKEKGDIPEGYSVSREKKERFSLILESASTNQTSMYLCASSFGTGPYEQYFGPGTRLTVT.

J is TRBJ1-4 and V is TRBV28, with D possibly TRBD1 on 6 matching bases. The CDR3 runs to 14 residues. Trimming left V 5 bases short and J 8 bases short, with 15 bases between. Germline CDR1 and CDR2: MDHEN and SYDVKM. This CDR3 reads CASSVTGHPEKLFF. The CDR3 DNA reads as TGTGCCAGCAGTGTAACGGGACATCCCGAAAAACTGTTTTTT.

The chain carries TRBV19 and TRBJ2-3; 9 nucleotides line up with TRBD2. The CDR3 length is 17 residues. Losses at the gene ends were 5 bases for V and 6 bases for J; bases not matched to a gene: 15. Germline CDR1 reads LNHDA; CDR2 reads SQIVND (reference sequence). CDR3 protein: CASSGSEATSGWDTQYF. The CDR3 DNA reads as TGTGCCAGTAGTGGGTCCGAGGCGACTAGCGGATGGGATACGCAGTATTTT. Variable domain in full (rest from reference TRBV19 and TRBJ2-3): DGGITQSPKYLFRKEGQNVTLSCEQNLNHDAMYWYRQDPGQGLRLIYYSQIVNDFQKGDIAEGYSVSREKKESFPLTVTSAQKNPTAFYLCASSGSEATSGWDTQYFGPGTRLTVL.

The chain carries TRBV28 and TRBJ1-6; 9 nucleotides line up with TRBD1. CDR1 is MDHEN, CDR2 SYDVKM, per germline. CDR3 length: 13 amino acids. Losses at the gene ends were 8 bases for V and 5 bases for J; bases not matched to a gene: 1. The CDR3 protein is CASYRGHNSPLHF. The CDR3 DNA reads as TGTGCCAGCTACAGGGGGCATAATTCACCCCTCCACTTT.

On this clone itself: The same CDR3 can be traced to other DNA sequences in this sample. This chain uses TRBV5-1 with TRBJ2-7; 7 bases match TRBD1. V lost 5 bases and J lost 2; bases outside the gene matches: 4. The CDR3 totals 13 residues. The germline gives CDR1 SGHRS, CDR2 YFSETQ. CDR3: CASSSGTAYEQYF. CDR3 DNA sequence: TGCGCCAGCAGTTCCGGGACAGCCTACGAGCAGTACTTC.

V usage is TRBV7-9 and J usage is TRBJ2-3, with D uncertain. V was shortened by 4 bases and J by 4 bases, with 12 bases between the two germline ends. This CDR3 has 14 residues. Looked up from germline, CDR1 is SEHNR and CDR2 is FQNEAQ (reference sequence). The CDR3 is CASSSLGYADTQYF. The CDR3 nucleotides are TGTGCCAGCAGCTCACTCGGATATGCAGATACGCAGTATTTT. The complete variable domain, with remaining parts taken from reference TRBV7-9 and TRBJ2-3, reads DTGVSQNPRHKITKRGQNVTFRCDPISEHNRLYWYRQTLGQGPEFLTYFQNEAQLEKSRLLSDRFSAERPKGSFSTLEIQRTEQGDSAMYLCASSSLGYADTQYFGPGTRLTVL.

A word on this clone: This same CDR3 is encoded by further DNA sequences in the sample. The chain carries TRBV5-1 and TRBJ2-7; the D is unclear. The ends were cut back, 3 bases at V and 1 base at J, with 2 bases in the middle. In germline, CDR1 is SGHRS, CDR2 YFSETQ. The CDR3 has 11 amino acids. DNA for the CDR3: TGCGCCAGCAGCTCTTCCTACGAGCAGTACTTC. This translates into CASSSSYEQYF.